A selection of T cell receptor beta chains follows, all from one sample in a study of T cells in Graves' hyperthyroidism and ophthalmopathy. TCRdb redid the calling of the multiplex PCR reads with MiXCR, one entry per CDR3 protein. The sample yields under 400,000 distinct CDR3 sequences, around a sixth seen once. Material for sequencing was blood. These TCRs come from a woman aged 45-60 years with Graves' hyperthyroidism. The conserved cysteine and the conserved F or W are not part of the CDR3 here.

v_call: TRBV28
j_call: TRBJ2-7
cdr3_aa: ASSLAQGGGLYEQY

v_call: TRBV28
j_call: TRBJ2-5
cdr3_aa: ASSGHPGVETQY

v_call: TRBV11-3
j_call: TRBJ2-2
cdr3_aa: ASSFKTGELF

v_call: TRBV28
j_call: TRBJ1-6
cdr3_aa: ASSGWGGVNSPLH

v_call: TRBV7-2
j_call: TRBJ2-1
cdr3_aa: ASSLSWSSYNEQF

v_call: TRBV29-1
j_call: TRBJ1-2
cdr3_aa: SVAGTGEIGYT

v_call: TRBV7-3
j_call: TRBJ2-5
cdr3_aa: ASSLTGGLEETQY

v_call: TRBV11-2
j_call: TRBJ1-2
cdr3_aa: ASSRRQGGGGYT

v_call: TRBV7-6
j_call: TRBJ1-2
cdr3_aa: ASSLTPGSNYGYT

v_call: TRBV20-1
j_call: TRBJ2-1
cdr3_aa: SALSGSSYNEQF

v_call: TRBV28
j_call: TRBJ2-1
cdr3_aa: ASSTSGLSSYNEQF

v_call: TRBV6-1
j_call: TRBJ2-1
cdr3_aa: ASTLTSGRLDEQF

v_call: TRBV10-3
j_call: TRBJ1-5
cdr3_aa: AISGTGISNQPQH

v_call: TRBV30
j_call: TRBJ1-6
cdr3_aa: AWGSDPPGYSPLH

v_call: TRBV18
j_call: TRBJ1-3
cdr3_aa: ASSPGQGNTIY

v_call: TRBV12-3/TRBV12-4
j_call: TRBJ2-7
cdr3_aa: ASSFTGTYEQY

v_call: TRBV3-1
j_call: TRBJ1-4
cdr3_aa: ASSPGPGVNEKLF

v_call: TRBV15
j_call: TRBJ2-5
cdr3_aa: ATARRVQETQY

v_call: TRBV18
j_call: TRBJ2-3
cdr3_aa: ASSPMDPSEDTQY

v_call: TRBV18
j_call: TRBJ2-1
cdr3_aa: ASSPLSGRGYNEQF

v_call: TRBV9
j_call: TRBJ1-2
cdr3_aa: ASSVVSASFGGYT

v_call: TRBV2
j_call: TRBJ2-3
cdr3_aa: ASSEWDTDTQY

v_call: TRBV5-1
j_call: TRBJ2-1
cdr3_aa: ASSQGGNTYNEQF

v_call: TRBV27
j_call: TRBJ2-3
cdr3_aa: ASSLSGLAGADTQY

v_call: TRBV27
j_call: TRBJ2-7
cdr3_aa: ASREGGGGYEQY

v_call: TRBV5-6
j_call: TRBJ1-3
cdr3_aa: ASSQGSRFSGNTIY

v_call: TRBV5-1
j_call: TRBJ1-1
cdr3_aa: ASSSARYTEAF

v_call: TRBV28
j_call: TRBJ2-7
cdr3_aa: ASRAGLGERFSYEQY

v_call: TRBV30
j_call: TRBJ2-2
cdr3_aa: AWQGQDTGELF

v_call: TRBV28
j_call: TRBJ1-2
cdr3_aa: ATPGQGGSYGYT

v_call: TRBV4-1
j_call: TRBJ1-5
cdr3_aa: ASSQGPGQYSNQPQH

v_call: TRBV19
j_call: TRBJ2-7
cdr3_aa: ASSIGQGDEQY

v_call: TRBV11-3
j_call: TRBJ2-1
cdr3_aa: ASSPRGSGNEQF